One sample yielded the 19 T cell receptor beta chains listed below, sequenced in a study of shared clonotypes between healthy human individuals. Data came from immunoSEQ multiplex PCR; TCRdb stores just in-frame clones and leaves some out. The repertoire includes roughly 1,100,000 clones, roughly 70% of them detected once, and roughly 1.5% sits in the top ten. The sample consisted of memory CD4+ T cells sorted from blood. Indicated subset: CD45RA-negative fraction. Every receptor here comes from a man between 18 and 35 years old in good health.

The J gene is TRBJ1-2, the V gene TRBV2, with D hard to call. V lost 3 bases, J lost 2 bases, and 4 bases lay in between. In germline, CDR1 is SNHLY, CDR2 FYNNEI. CDR3 size: 12 residues. CDR3 loop: CASSEPNYGYTF. The CDR3 nucleotides read TGTGCCAGCAGTGAGCCCAACTATGGCTACACCTTC.

The chain carries TRBV10-3 and TRBJ1-1; D is perhaps TRBD1 (5 bases). Germline V lookup: CDR1 ENHRY, CDR2 SYGVKD. The germline V and J ends were trimmed by 6 bases and 1 base, with 15 bases remaining between them. This CDR3 spans 15 amino acids. The CDR3 nucleotides read TGTGCCATCAGCCCGCACCGGGACGGGAACACTGAAGCTTTCTTT. As protein: CAISPHRDGNTEAFF.

The gene calls are TRBV6-6 and TRBJ1-1; D ambiguous. The CDR3 has 13 residues. CDR1 and CDR2 from the germline V gene are MNHNY and SVGAGI (reference sequence). Trimming cost V 4 bases and J 1 base, with 7 bases left between them. CDR3 sequence: CASSSLKNTEAFF. The CDR3 region has the DNA TGTGCCAGCAGTTCTCTTAAGAACACTGAAGCTTTCTTT.

CDR3 bases: TGTGCCAGCAGTAAGGGGACAGCCACAGACTATGGCTACACCTTC. It is translated as CASSKGTATDYGYTF. The chain is built from TRBV6-1 and TRBJ1-2; 7 positions agree with TRBD1. This CDR3 contains 15 residues. The germline V gene encodes CDR1 MNHNS and CDR2 SASEGT. After removal of 5 bases from V and 3 bases from J, the junction contained 9 bases not matched to a gene.

The J gene is TRBJ2-2, the V gene TRBV5-5; D is unresolved. Trimming removed 0 bases from V and 2 bases from J, with 8 bases in between. Per the germline V gene, CDR1 is SGHKS and CDR2 is YYEKEE (reference sequence). The CDR3 has 15 amino acids. The CDR3 protein is CASSLAAINTGELFF. The DNA for the CDR3 is TGTGCCAGCAGCTTGGCGGCGATCAACACCGGGGAGCTGTTTTTT.

The chain couples TRBV7-6 to TRBJ2-3, with D possibly matching TRBD1 (6 bases). CDR1 and CDR2 from the germline V gene are SGHVS and FNYEAQ. The CDR3 length is 17 residues. V gave up 4 bases and J gave up 2 bases, with 19 bases separating them. The CDR3 DNA reads TGTGCCAGCAGCTCTCAAGACAGGCTGGGGGCCACAGATACGCAGTATTTT. It encodes CASSSQDRLGATDTQYF.

In the case of this clone: A much larger clonotype is one base distant, so this may be a read error. The chain joins TRBV28 to TRBJ2-5; D is uncertain. V lost 6 bases to trimming and J lost 5 bases, with 7 bases between them. The CDR3 spans 11 residues. Germline CDR1 MDHEN, CDR2 SYDVKM. The CDR3 loop is CASRQWETQYF. The CDR3 DNA reads TGTGCCAGCAGACAGTGGGAGACCCAGTACTTC.

The chain combines TRBV19 with TRBJ2-5, with TRBD1 as a possible D gene (6 bases). The CDR3 has 13 amino acids. The germline CDR1 and CDR2 sequences are LNHDA and SQIVND (reference sequence). V was trimmed by 5 bases and J by 2 bases, leaving 9 bases between them. The CDR3 coding sequence is TGTGCCAGTAGTCAGGGGACGCAAGAGACCCAGTACTTC. Its translation: CASSQGTQETQYF.

This rearrangement joins TRBV7-8 to TRBJ2-7; D is perhaps TRBD1 or TRBD2 (5 bases each). Germline CDR1 is SGHVS and CDR2 is FQNEAQ. This CDR3 spans 15 amino acids. The V end was cut by 4 bases, the J end by 5 bases, with 18 bases between. CDR3 in DNA: TGTGCCAGCAGCTCCAACGAGGGGTCGGGTAACGAGCAGTACTTC. This encodes CASSSNEGSGNEQYF.

This clone was picked up one time. V gene TRBV7-2 combines with J gene TRBJ2-7; no reliable D call. The V and J ends lost 0 bases and 3 bases respectively, with 9 bases between them. CDR3 length equals 14 residues. Germline-derived CDR1 and CDR2 are SGHTA and FQGNSA. CDR3 protein: CASSLAHGSYEQYF. CDR3 coding DNA: TGTGCCAGCAGCTTAGCGCACGGCAGCTACGAGCAGTACTTC.

This chain connects TRBV5-4 to TRBJ1-3; TRBD1 is a possible D gene (6 bases). This CDR3 contains 16 residues. The ends were cut back, 0 bases at V and 0 bases at J, with 10 bases in the middle. CDR1 and CDR2 from the germline V gene are SGHNT and YYREEE (reference sequence). CDR3 region: CASSLGGPNSGNTIYF. The CDR3, as DNA: TGTGCCAGCAGCTTGGGGGGGCCTAACTCTGGAAACACCATATATTTT.

The chain joins TRBV9 to TRBJ2-3; a possible D gene is TRBD2 (5 bases). V gave up 4 bases and J gave up 5 bases, with 20 bases separating them. Germline V gene data show CDR1 as SGDLS and CDR2 as YYNGEE. The CDR3 length is 16 residues. The CDR3 is CASSTDLRGLEDTQYF. The CDR3 coding sequence is TGTGCCAGCAGCACGGATTTGCGAGGGTTGGAAGATACGCAGTATTTT. The full variable domain, rest sourced from reference TRBV9 and TRBJ2-3, is DSGVTQTPKHLITATGQRVTLRCSPRSGDLSVYWYQQSLDQGLQFLIQYYNGEERAKGNILERFSAQQFPDLHSELNLSSLELGDSALYFCASSTDLRGLEDTQYFGPGTRLTVL.

This sequence joins TRBV7-2 and TRBJ2-1; TRBD2 is a possible D gene (7 bases). CDR1 SGHTA and CDR2 FQGNSA come from the germline V gene. Deletions cut 5 bases from V and 2 bases from J, with 13 bases between. The CDR3 spans 15 residues. This CDR3 is CASSPRGGTYNEQFF. CDR3 bases: TGTGCCAGCAGCCCGAGGGGGGGAACCTACAATGAGCAGTTCTTC.

This chain joins TRBV18 and TRBJ2-7; TRBD2 agrees at 9 bases. Germline V gene data show CDR1 as KGHSH and CDR2 as LQKENI. The V gene end was trimmed by 6 bases and the J gene end by 5 bases; junction bases not matched to a gene: 8. The CDR3 has 14 amino acids. The CDR3 region is CASSASGTSNEQYF. CDR3 coding DNA: TGTGCCAGCTCTGCTTCCGGGACTAGCAACGAGCAGTACTTC.

The chain uses TRBV5-1 and TRBJ1-1, with D tentatively TRBD1 (5 bases). Trimming cost V 3 bases and J 4 bases, with 13 bases left between them. The CDR3 totals 14 residues. Germline assignment: CDR1 SGHRS and CDR2 YFSETQ. The CDR3 region is CASSSVGGGTEAFF. DNA of the CDR3: TGCGCCAGCAGCTCCGTGGGGGGAGGCACTGAAGCTTTCTTT. Looking up the rest from reference TRBV5-1 and TRBJ1-1 gives the full variable domain: KAGVTQTPRYLIKTRGQQVTLSCSPISGHRSVSWYQQTPGQGLQFLFEYFSETQRNKGNFPGRFSGRQFSNSRSEMNVSTLELGDSALYLCASSSVGGGTEAFFGQGTRLTVV.

J is TRBJ2-6 and V is TRBV7-9; 8 positions agree with TRBD1. The length of the CDR3 is 16 residues. The germline gives CDR1 SEHNR, CDR2 FQNEAQ (reference sequence). J was trimmed by 7 bases and V by 5 bases; bases with no gene match: 10. CDR3 DNA: TGTGCCAGCAGCCCCGAAGGACAGGGAAGAGCCAACGTCCTGACTTTC. This encodes CASSPEGQGRANVLTF. Together with reference TRBV7-9 and TRBJ2-6, the CDR3 gives the full variable domain: DTGVSQNPRHKITKRGQNVTFRCDPISEHNRLYWYRQTLGQGPEFLTYFQNEAQLEKSRLLSDRFSAERPKGSFSTLEIQRTEQGDSAMYLCASSPEGQGRANVLTFGAGSRLTVL.

This clone has only a few counts. The chain employs TRBV7-9 and TRBJ1-5, with 10 bases lining up with TRBD1. V lost 5 bases and J lost 5; bases outside the gene matches: 3. The CDR3 extends over 14 amino acids. Germline lookup yields CDR1 SEHNR and CDR2 FQNEAQ (reference sequence). The CDR3 DNA is TGTGCCAGCAGCCAGGACAGGGGGGATCAGCCCCAGCATTTT. Protein: CASSQDRGDQPQHF. The full variable domain, its missing parts supplied by reference TRBV7-9 and TRBJ1-5, is DTGVSQNPRHKITKRGQNVTFRCDPISEHNRLYWYRQTLGQGPEFLTYFQNEAQLEKSRLLSDRFSAERPKGSFSTLEIQRTEQGDSAMYLCASSQDRGDQPQHFGDGTRLSIL.

This chain connects TRBV4-3 to TRBJ1-2; perhaps TRBD1 as D (6 bases). Trimming removed 0 bases from V and 6 bases from J, with 11 bases in between. CDR1 and CDR2 from the germline V gene are LGHNA and YSLEER. The CDR3 is made up of 14 amino acids. The CDR3 sequence: CASSQERGPNGYTF. In DNA form, the CDR3 reads TGCGCCAGCAGCCAAGAACGGGGGCCGAATGGCTACACCTTC.

The chain uses TRBV4-1 and TRBJ2-7; D may match TRBD1 or TRBD2 (5 bases each). Germline CDR1 MGHRA, CDR2 YSYEKL. CDR3 size: 15 residues. V shed 4 bases and J shed 1 base, with 14 bases lying between them. This CDR3 is CASSRSGTPSYEQYF. The CDR3 DNA reads as TGCGCCAGCAGCCGCTCCGGGACCCCTTCCTACGAGCAGTACTTC.